This TCR beta chain was identified in a study of T cells in Graves' hyperthyroidism and ophthalmopathy. Findings of the study overall: Within blood appeared most thyroid clonotypes that had expanded above 0.001.

This clonotype showed up just a few times. The antigen is unknown. Regions amplified from RNA transcripts were the TCR beta CDR3 regions. Initially, a first-round RT-PCR of the TCR CDR3 employed the HTBI primer set. TCRdb processed the multiplex PCR reads anew with MiXCR; each CDR3 protein has one entry. The sample lists some 500,000 distinct CDR3 sequences; roughly a sixth were seen once. V lost 6 bases, J lost 3 bases, and 14 bases stayed unmatched. The CDR3 contains 16 residues. CDR1 is DFQATT and CDR2 is SNEGSKA in the germline V gene (reference sequence). This receptor was identified in a woman in her 30s with Graves' ophthalmopathy. V usage is TRBV20-1 and J usage is TRBJ2-3, with 8 nucleotides matching TRBD1. The sample consisted of blood. DNA of the CDR3: TGCAGTGCCCGACCCATACAGGGGGTCGGTACAGATACGCAGTATTTT. Its protein is CSARPIQGVGTDTQYF.